A selection of T cell receptor beta chains follows, all from one sample in a study of beta chain features in type 1 diabetes. Data came from immunoSEQ multiplex PCR; TCRdb stores just in-frame clones and leaves some out. The sample has 900,000 or so clones, about 17% seen once. What was sequenced was naive CD4+ T cells from blood. The receptors shown here come from a young woman in good health. Each CDR3 is given with its conserved first and last residue. A D gene is named only where the DNA matches it firmly. For some rows the clone size is stated as once, few or many, or as a class when expanded; others skip it.

v_gene,j_gene,d_gene,abundance,CDR3aa,CDR3nt
TRBV9,TRBJ2-2,-,few,CASSVGLSSDPGELFF,TGTGCCAGCAGCGTAGGTCTCTCATCTGATCCCGGGGAGCTGTTTTTT
TRBV15,TRBJ1-2,TRBD1,-,CATTRASGTAAGGYTF,TGTGCCACCACCCGCGCGTCAGGGACAGCGGCAGGAGGCTACACCTTC
TRBV19,TRBJ1-5,-,-,CASSMVLSNQPQHF,TGTGCCAGTAGTATGGTATTAAGCAATCAGCCCCAGCATTTT
TRBV28,TRBJ2-1,-,few,CASRSGPSYNEQFF,TGTGCCAGCAGGTCGGGGCCATCCTACAATGAGCAGTTCTTC
TRBV28,TRBJ2-6,-,few,CASSLPGSGANVLTF,TGTGCCAGCAGTTTACCTGGCTCTGGGGCCAACGTCCTGACTTTC
TRBV29-1,TRBJ2-7,-,few,CSVGSGADYEQYF,TGCAGCGTGGGGTCAGGGGCCGACTACGAGCAGTACTTC
TRBV4-2,TRBJ2-1,TRBD2,-,CASSRPGLAGARDNEQFF,TGTGCCAGCAGCAGACCGGGACTAGCGGGAGCACGGGACAATGAGCAGTTCTTC
TRBV7-2,TRBJ1-2,-,-,CASSLWAVTGYTF,TGTGCCAGCAGCTTATGGGCGGTTACTGGCTACACCTTC
TRBV10-2,TRBJ2-1,TRBD2,-,CASSGAGLAGALWLYEQFF,TGCGCCAGCAGTGGGGCGGGACTAGCGGGAGCACTTTGGCTCTATGAGCAGTTCTTC
TRBV6-5,TRBJ2-3,-,-,CASSYSQGSADTQYF,TGTGCCAGCAGTTACTCTCAGGGGTCCGCAGATACGCAGTATTTT
TRBV7-2,TRBJ1-5,-,few,CASSLETASNQPQHF,TGTGCCAGCAGCTTAGAAACAGCTAGCAATCAGCCCCAGCATTTT
TRBV11-1,TRBJ2-2,TRBD1,-,CASSLARGRTGELFF,TGTGCCAGCAGCTTAGCCAGGGGGCGCACCGGGGAGCTGTTTTTT